This entry lists 15 T cell receptor beta chains sequenced from one sample in a study of technical replicates of blood from a few donors (TCRdb year 2017). The method behind the library was the immunoSEQ multiplex PCR assay. TCRdb re-hosts the immuneACCESS table, in-frame sequences only. Its copies lack some clones; in the studies checked, an unresolved V gene accounts for under half of them, and the cause for the rest is not known. The sample records about 90,000 clones, just under 95% of which are singletons. The top ten hold roughly 0.25% of the sample. Sequenced input: T cells isolated from PBMCs. The receptors come from a human donor in good health.

The chain has TRBV19 and TRBJ2-1; 14 bases match TRBD2. V gave up 5 bases and J gave up 0 bases; unmatched junction bases: 6. Per the germline V gene, CDR1 is LNHDA and CDR2 is SQIVND (reference sequence). This CDR3 comprises 18 residues. CDR3 protein: CASSPGTSGSYSYNEQFF. The CDR3 DNA reads as TGTGCCAGTAGTCCCGGGACTAGCGGGAGCTACTCCTACAATGAGCAGTTCTTC.

This clone turned up a few times. The genes are TRBV4-1 and TRBJ2-2, with 10 positions matching TRBD2. This CDR3 is 18 amino acids long. V lost 1 base and J lost 5; bases outside the gene matches: 10. CDR1 MGHRA and CDR2 YSYEKL come from the germline V gene. CDR3 nucleotides: TGCGCCAGCAGCCAAGGAGGCCTAGCGGGAGTTGGAACCGGGGAGCTGTTTTTT. This encodes CASSQGGLAGVGTGELFF.

CDR3 in amino acids: CASRIRPGARGYTF. The DNA for the CDR3 is TGCGCCAGCAGAATCCGCCCTGGGGCGCGCGGCTACACCTTC. This chain links TRBV10-1 with TRBJ1-2; TRBD1 is a possible D gene (5 bases). The V gene lost 6 bases and the J gene lost 8 bases, with 19 bases spanning the gap. Germline CDR1 WNHNN, CDR2 SYGVQD (reference sequence). The CDR3 has 14 residues.

The rearrangement joins TRBV7-2 to TRBJ2-5; TRBD2 agrees at 7 bases. V dropped 6 bases and J dropped 5; count of bases not matched to a gene: 15. The length of the CDR3 is 16 residues. CDR1 is SGHTA, CDR2 FQGNSA, per germline. CDR3 sequence (DNA): TGTGCCAGCAGGTCCTGGCCGACTAGCCTCGAGGAGACCCAGTACTTC. This translates into CASRSWPTSLEETQYF.

The chain combines TRBV4-1 with TRBJ1-1, with D perhaps TRBD1 (6 bases). V gave up 0 bases and J gave up 3 bases, with 11 bases separating them. Germline V gene data show CDR1 as MGHRA and CDR2 as YSYEKL. This CDR3 spans 15 amino acids. CDR3 region: CASSQDAGVDTEAFF. The CDR3, as DNA: TGCGCCAGCAGCCAAGATGCAGGGGTTGACACTGAAGCTTTCTTT.

CDR3 DNA: TGTGCCAGCTCACCTCTGGAGACCGGGGAGCTGTTTTTT. Protein sequence: CASSPLETGELFF. This rearrangement joins TRBV18 to TRBJ2-2; D is unresolved. CDR3 length equals 13 residues. Germline V gene sequence: CDR1 KGHSH, CDR2 LQKENI. V lost 3 bases, J lost 5 bases, and 7 bases lay in between.

The CDR3: CSVEDRTDPNEKLFF. DNA for the CDR3: TGCAGCGTTGAAGACCGGACAGACCCTAATGAAAAACTGTTTTTT. The chain employs TRBV29-1 and TRBJ1-4; a weak D match, TRBD1 (6 bases). The germline V and J ends were trimmed by 0 bases and 3 bases, with 11 bases remaining between them. This CDR3 spans 15 amino acids. The germline CDR1 and CDR2 sequences are SQVTM and ANQGSEA.

V is TRBV7-8 and J is TRBJ2-7; D uncertain. This CDR3 has 13 residues. Per germline, CDR1 SGHVS and CDR2 FQNEAQ. V was cut by 0 bases and J by 2 bases, with 5 bases left in between. CDR3 coding DNA: TGTGCCAGCAGCTTAGCGCGCCCCTACGAGCAGTACTTC. Translation gives CASSLARPYEQYF.

Concerning this clone itself: The sample carries other DNA sequences with the same CDR3. The chain recombines TRBV5-1 with TRBJ2-7; 7 bases are shared with TRBD1. Looked up from germline, CDR1 is SGHRS and CDR2 is YFSETQ. The CDR3 covers 15 residues. Unmatched junction bases numbered 4, after V lost 0 bases and J lost 1 base. CDR3 region: CASSLGQGRSYEQYF. For the CDR3, the DNA is TGCGCCAGCAGCTTGGGACAGGGTAGGTCCTACGAGCAGTACTTC.

J is TRBJ2-1 and V is TRBV19; the match to TRBD1 covers 10 bases. The CDR3 extends over 15 amino acids. V trimming: 5 bases; J trimming: 5 bases; junction bases outside the gene matches: 6. Germline assignment: CDR1 LNHDA and CDR2 SQIVND (reference sequence). The CDR3 DNA follows: TGTGCCAGTAGTCCCCGGACAGGGGGGAACAATGAGCAGTTCTTC. It codes for CASSPRTGGNNEQFF.

The sample holds one count of this clone. The chain employs TRBV7-9 and TRBJ1-5, with 9 bases fitting TRBD1. Trimming at V came to 5 bases and at J to 5 bases, leaving 7 bases not matched to a gene. The CDR3 loop spans 15 amino acids. Germline CDR1 SEHNR, CDR2 FQNEAQ (reference sequence). The CDR3 coding sequence is TGTGCCAGCAGCCCGTCCCGGGACAGGGATCAGCCCCAGCATTTT. Amino acid sequence: CASSPSRDRDQPQHF.

With regard to this clone: One junction end disagrees with the germline gene, perhaps due to a read error. The CDR3 here is CASYTGLEGEPYF. Written as DNA, the CDR3 is TGTGCCAGCTACACAGGGTTAGAAGGCGAGCCGTACTTC. This chain connects TRBV6-1 to TRBJ2-7, with D tentatively TRBD1 (6 bases). This CDR3 has 13 amino acids. Germline V CDR1 and CDR2: MNHNS, SASEGT.

The V gene is TRBV7-6, the J gene TRBJ2-2, with a weak D call TRBD2 (5 bases). Germline values: CDR1 SGHVS, CDR2 FNYEAQ. The CDR3 contains 16 residues. Trimming stripped 0 bases from V and 4 bases from J, with 12 bases between. The CDR3 nucleotides are TGTGCCAGCAGCTTAGCCCGGGGAGTCGGCACCGGGGAGCTGTTTTTT. This gives the protein CASSLARGVGTGELFF.

CDR3: CASSSRMGQGGDDSSGANVLTF. CDR3 DNA: TGTGCCAGCAGCTCACGCATGGGACAGGGTGGGGATGACAGCTCTGGGGCCAACGTCCTGACTTTC. V gene TRBV14 combines with J gene TRBJ2-6, with 9 bases that match TRBD1. CDR3 length equals 22 residues. Germline V gene lookup returns CDR1 SGHDN and CDR2 FVKESK. Losses at the gene ends were 5 bases for V and 0 bases for J; bases not matched to a gene: 20.

The chain carries TRBV7-3 and TRBJ2-7; D is uncertain. This CDR3 region has 16 residues. Trimming removed 2 bases at V and 0 bases at J, with 14 bases between. CDR1 and CDR2 from the germline V gene are SGHTA and FQGTGA. CDR3 protein: CASSLYPVPSSYEQYF. The CDR3 bases are TGTGCCAGCAGCTTATATCCAGTCCCCAGCTCCTACGAGCAGTACTTC.